This entry is about one T cell receptor beta chain. These data are taken from a study of cytotoxic CD8 clonotypes in ibrutinib-treated CLL. Study at large: Response was recorded as partial in approximately 25 patients and complete in 2; at median roughly 73 months, approximately 15 remained remitted and about twelve had progressed.

Data came from immunoSEQ multiplex PCR; TCRdb stores just in-frame clones and leaves some out. The sample gives some 300,000 clones, more than 65% of which show up once; roughly 6.3% is in the top ten. CDR3 length: 15 residues. V was pared by 3 bases and J by 0 bases, with 12 bases between. Germline V gene sequence: CDR1 SGHAT, CDR2 FQNNGV. Sequencing used PBMCs, obtained before ibrutinib treatment. V gene TRBV11-2 combines with J gene TRBJ2-7, with D maybe TRBD2 (5 bases). The sequence was obtained from a human donor with chronic lymphocytic leukemia. CDR3 nucleotides: TGTGCCAGCAGCTTTAGCGATTCAAGCTCCTACGAGCAGTACTTC. Translated: CASSFSDSSSYEQYF. Full variable domain (rest looked up from reference TRBV11-2 and TRBJ2-7): EAGVAQSPRYKIIEKRQSVAFWCNPISGHATLYWYQQILGQGPKLLIQFQNNGVVDDSQLPKDRFSAERLKGVDSTLKIQPAKLEDSAVYLCASSFSDSSSYEQYFGPGTRLTVT.